This T cell receptor beta chain was sequenced during a study of blood T cell repertoires in COVID-19. This CDR3 spans 13 amino acids. Germline CDR1 is SNHLY and CDR2 is FYNNEI. V lost 8 bases and J lost 4, with 12 bases in between. Enrolled through a virtual design, the participants were between roughly 18 and 90 years of age and came from about two dozen US areas. Participant-reported clinical history was the basis for cohort assignment. In the authors' workflow: Reference gene primer amplification gave nucleated cell count estimates. The method was immunoSEQ multiplex PCR; TCRdb's version includes in-frame clones alone and lacks a portion of them. That table is the source of V, J and clone size, and D and trimming were worked out from the DNA. Of around 170,000 clones detected, 84% appear once; the ten largest clones hold about 12%.

This chain joins TRBV2 and TRBJ1-3; D is undetermined. The material sequenced was PBMCs or T cells enriched from blood (not recorded which). The origin of this receptor is a man over 45 who had recovered from COVID-19. CDR3 region: CASGRQTGNTIYF. The CDR3 DNA is TGTGCCAGCGGGAGGCAAACCGGAAACACCATATATTTT.